A selection of T cell receptor beta chains follows, all from one sample in a study of T cells in Graves' hyperthyroidism and ophthalmopathy. Each CDR3 protein is one row after TCRdb ran MiXCR on the multiplex PCR reads. The data contain some 560,000 distinct CDR3 sequences, about 15% of them singletons. The sample consisted of blood. These receptors were collected from a woman aged 40 to 50 with Graves' hyperthyroidism. CDR3s include the opening cysteine and the closing phenylalanine or tryptophan. A D gene is named only where the DNA matches it firmly. Clone size, where shown, is once, few, many, or a class for clones that have expanded.

d_call	v_call	clone_size	j_call	cdr3_nt	cdr3_aa
TRBD2	TRBV2	many	TRBJ2-1	TGTGCCAGCAGTGACCCTAGCGGGAGTGGTGAGCAGTTCTTC	CASSDPSGSGEQFF
TRBD1	TRBV12-3/TRBV12-4	many	TRBJ2-7	TGTGCCAGCAGTTTGCGACAGGGAAAGTCGTACGAGCAGTACTTC	CASSLRQGKSYEQYF
-	TRBV7-2	many	TRBJ2-7	TGTGCCAGCAGCTCCCCAGGGGCGGGAAACGAGCAGTACTTC	CASSSPGAGNEQYF
-	TRBV19	-	TRBJ2-2	TGTGCCAGTAGTATCCGGCTGAACACCGGGGAGCTGTTTTTT	CASSIRLNTGELFF
-	TRBV27	-	TRBJ2-5	TGTGCCAGCACTTATAAACCGGGACTCCTCGCGGAGACCCAGTACTTC	CASTYKPGLLAETQYF
-	TRBV28	medium-sized	TRBJ1-1	TGTGCCAGCAGTCCGGCTTTCAGTGGCACTGAAGCTTTCTTT	CASSPAFSGTEAFF
-	TRBV7-7	many	TRBJ2-2	TGTGCTAGCAGCTTAGGGCAGGGCTTCACCGGGGAGCTGTTTTTT	CASSLGQGFTGELFF
TRBD1	TRBV4-1	many	TRBJ1-3	TGCGCCAGCAGCCAAGGCGGACAGGGGTATCTGGCTGGAAACACCATATATTTT	CASSQGGQGYLAGNTIYF
-	TRBV27	-	TRBJ2-2	TGTGCCAGCAGTTATGGCGTTTCCGGGGAGCTGTTTTTT	CASSYGVSGELFF
-	TRBV12-3/TRBV12-4	many	TRBJ1-4	TGTGCCAGCAGTTTGGGGGGGTCTGAAAAACTGTTTTTT	CASSLGGSEKLFF
TRBD2	TRBV5-6	many	TRBJ2-7	TGTGCCAGCAGCACGACTAGCAGGTACGAGCAGTACTTC	CASSTTSRYEQYF
-	TRBV9	few	TRBJ2-5	TGTGCCAGCAGCGCCGGAGACGGGGGAGTGGAGACCCAGTACTTC	CASSAGDGGVETQYF
TRBD1	TRBV30	many	TRBJ2-7	TGTGCCTGGAGTGGGACAGGGCTGTGGGAGCAGTACTTC	CAWSGTGLWEQYF
TRBD1	TRBV3-1	many	TRBJ1-1	TGTGCCAGCAGCTGGGACAGGAAAGCTTTCTTT	CASSWDRKAFF
-	TRBV5-1	-	TRBJ2-5	TGCGCCAGCAGCCCGCCGCCGGGGCGGTTGGAGACCCAGTACTTC	CASSPPPGRLETQYF
-	TRBV19	-	TRBJ1-1	TGTGCCAGTAGAAACGACAGGCCGAACACTGAAGCTTTCTTT	CASRNDRPNTEAFF
TRBD2	TRBV6-2/TRBV6-3	many	TRBJ2-1	TGTGCCAGCAGTTATGGGACTAGCGGGAGGTACAATGAGCAGTTCTTC	CASSYGTSGRYNEQFF
-	TRBV7-9	few	TRBJ2-1	TGTGCCGAACATGACAATGAGCAGTTCTTC	CAEHDNEQFF
TRBD2	TRBV13	many	TRBJ2-3	TGTGCCAGCAGCTCTTCCCTAGCGGGAGCAGATACGCAGTATTTT	CASSSSLAGADTQYF
TRBD1	TRBV28	many	TRBJ1-1	TGTGCCAGCAGGGGGACAGAGAACACTGAAGCTTTCTTT	CASRGTENTEAFF
-	TRBV5-1	many	TRBJ2-7	TGCGCCAGCAGCCAGGGACAACCGGGGGGTTACGAGCAGTACTTC	CASSQGQPGGYEQYF
TRBD1	TRBV20-1	many	TRBJ2-1	TGCAGTGCTAGAATATGGACAGGAAGCTCCTACAATGAGCAGTTCTTC	CSARIWTGSSYNEQFF
-	TRBV9	many	TRBJ1-6	TGTGCCAGCAGCACCGGCGCGAATTCACCCCTCCACTTT	CASSTGANSPLHF
TRBD1	TRBV5-1	many	TRBJ2-3	TGCGCCAGCAGCCCGGACAGGGGAGTCACAGATACGCAGTATTTT	CASSPDRGVTDTQYF
TRBD1	TRBV3-1	many	TRBJ1-6	TGTGCCAGCAGCCAAGATCCTGGGACAGGGGAGTCACCCCTCCACTTT	CASSQDPGTGESPLHF
-	TRBV24-1	-	TRBJ2-3	TGTGCCACCAGTGATTTGCTAGATACGCAGTATTTT	CATSDLLDTQYF
-	TRBV30	-	TRBJ1-5	TGTGCCTGGAGTGTGGGCCACTACAATCAGCCCCAGCATTTT	CAWSVGHYNQPQHF
-	TRBV2	few	TRBJ1-2	TGTGCCAGCAGGGCAGGGGCACTGGGAAACTATGGCTACACCTTC	CASRAGALGNYGYTF
TRBD2	TRBV28	many	TRBJ2-7	TGTGCCAGCAGTGCCGGGACTATTTACGAGCAGTACTTC	CASSAGTIYEQYF
-	TRBV6-1	many	TRBJ1-1	TGTGCCAGCAGTGAAGACGGGACGGGGAACACTGAAGCTTTCTTT	CASSEDGTGNTEAFF
TRBD1	TRBV28	-	TRBJ1-1	TGTGCCAGCAGTTTGTCAGGGGGGAAAGCTTTCTTT	CASSLSGGKAFF
TRBD2	TRBV20-1	-	TRBJ2-1	TGCAGTGCTAGAGATTGGCTAGCGGGTTCCTACAATGAGCAGTTCTTC	CSARDWLAGSYNEQFF
TRBD1	TRBV27	many	TRBJ1-2	TGTGCCAGCAGTTCACAGGACAGGTTCTATGGCTACACCTTC	CASSSQDRFYGYTF
TRBD2	TRBV7-9	few	TRBJ2-3	TGTGCCAGCATCATTAGCGGGTCCACAGATACGCAGTATTTT	CASIISGSTDTQYF
TRBD1	TRBV3-1	many	TRBJ1-2	TGTGCCAGCAGCCAAGATGGCCTACGGACAGGGCATGGCTACACCTTC	CASSQDGLRTGHGYTF
-	TRBV12-3/TRBV12-4	many	TRBJ2-1	TGTGCCAGCAGCTTCTCTCGGGCCCTCGAGGCAGATGAGCAGTTCTTC	CASSFSRALEADEQFF
-	TRBV6-1	few	TRBJ1-5	TGTGCCAGCAGTGAAGATGGCAATCAGCCCCAGCATTTT	CASSEDGNQPQHF
TRBD2	TRBV7-3	-	TRBJ2-7	TGTGCCAGCAGCTTCGCTAGCGGGAGCCCTTTATGGGAGCAGTACTTC	CASSFASGSPLWEQYF
TRBD2	TRBV6-1	-	TRBJ2-7	TGTGCCAGCAGCGGGGATCGGACTAGCGGGAGGGCCTTCCCCTACGAGCAGTACTTC	CASSGDRTSGRAFPYEQYF
-	TRBV3-1	many	TRBJ2-2	TGTGCCAGCAGCCAAGAAATCCCGACCGGGGAGCTGTTTTTT	CASSQEIPTGELFF
TRBD1	TRBV28	many	TRBJ2-1	TGTGCCAGTTTACAAGGGACAGGAAGTGAGCAGTTCTTC	CASLQGTGSEQFF
TRBD1	TRBV27	-	TRBJ2-2	TGTGCCAGCAGTTCGGGACAGGGGGCGGGCGGGGAGCTGTTTTTT	CASSSGQGAGGELFF
-	TRBV28	many	TRBJ2-2	TGTGCCAGCAGCCCGGGCGCGAAAGGCGGGGAGCTGTTTTTT	CASSPGAKGGELFF
TRBD2	TRBV28	many	TRBJ2-7	TGTGCCAGCAGTACTAGCGGGACAGGTCGTTACGAGCAGTACTTC	CASSTSGTGRYEQYF
-	TRBV27	many	TRBJ2-2	TGTGCCAGCAGTACCCCGGGCACCGGGGAGCTGTTTTTT	CASSTPGTGELFF
TRBD1	TRBV9	few	TRBJ1-2	TGTGCCAGCAGCGTAGGACCCTTGGAGACAGGGAACCAAGCTAACTATGGCTACACCTTC	CASSVGPLETGNQANYGYTF
TRBD1	TRBV9	once	TRBJ1-2	TGTGCCAGCAGCGTAGCTACGGGACAGGGGGATCAAACCTTC	CASSVATGQGDQTF
TRBD2	TRBV24-1	-	TRBJ2-2	TGTGCCACCAGAGCGGGAGGGACGCCCGGGGAGCTGTTTTTT	CATRAGGTPGELFF
TRBD1	TRBV28	many	TRBJ2-5	TGTGCCAGCACCTCAGCCGGGACAGAAGAGACCCAGTACTTC	CASTSAGTEETQYF
-	TRBV27	many	TRBJ2-7	TGTGCCAGCAGTTCGGCTCGCATTGGCGAGCAGTACTTC	CASSSARIGEQYF
TRBD1	TRBV11-2	many	TRBJ2-7	TGTGCCAGCAGCTCGCCCAACAGGGGGCTGTGGGGTTACGAGCAGTACTTC	CASSSPNRGLWGYEQYF
TRBD2	TRBV27	few	TRBJ2-1	TGTGCCAGCAGTTCTACCGGACTAGCCTATGAGCAGTTCTTC	CASSSTGLAYEQFF
-	TRBV2	-	TRBJ1-2	TGTGCCAGCAGTGCTGGCTATGGCTACACCTTC	CASSAGYGYTF
TRBD2	TRBV19	-	TRBJ2-1	TGTGCCAGTAGAACTAGCGGGCCCAACAATGAGCAGTTCTTC	CASRTSGPNNEQFF
-	TRBV28	-	TRBJ1-2	TGTGCCAGCCGCGATGCGGGGGCGTCCGCTCTTGATGGCTACACCTTC	CASRDAGASALDGYTF
TRBD1	TRBV7-8	many	TRBJ2-1	TGTGCCAGCAGCGGCAGACAGGGGAATGAGCAGTTCTTC	CASSGRQGNEQFF
TRBD1	TRBV4-1	-	TRBJ1-1	TGCGCCAGCAGGTCCCCGGGACAGCAGAACACTGAAGCTTTCTTT	CASRSPGQQNTEAFF
-	TRBV28	many	TRBJ2-2	TGTGCCAGCAGTCCCCCCGGGGTCACCGGGGAGCTGTTTTTT	CASSPPGVTGELFF
-	TRBV5-1	few	TRBJ1-1	TGCGCCAGCAGCTTAAGGTCGGACACTGAAGCTTTCTTT	CASSLRSDTEAFF
TRBD2	TRBV20-1	-	TRBJ2-3	TGCAGTGCTAGAGCGGGAGGATTCACAGATACGCAGTATTTT	CSARAGGFTDTQYF